This T cell receptor beta chain comes out of a study of shared clonotypes between healthy human individuals. Regarding this clone: Its antigen is as yet unknown.

The CDR3 extends over 16 amino acids. V lost 4 bases, J lost 7 bases, and 10 bases stayed unmatched. Germline V CDR1 and CDR2: MNHNS, SASEGT. Sequencing was performed with immunoSEQ multiplex PCR; in TCRdb, only in-frame clones are kept and a portion is missing. This sample yields over a million clones, of which roughly 70% are seen a single time; about 1.5% belongs to the top ten. Broader study findings: What naive subsets generally showed was a larger estimated richness than memory subsets showed.

Naive CD4+ cells were CD45RA-selected; the remaining cells were memory. The clonotype was recovered from a man between 18 and 29 years old in good health. This chain joins TRBV6-1 and TRBJ2-2, with 9 bases identical to TRBD1. The sequencing input was memory CD4+ T cells sorted from blood. Subset described: CD45RA-negative fraction. The CDR3 DNA reads TGTGCCAGCAGTGTCCCCGGGACAGGGCGCCGCGGGGAGCTGTTTTTT. Its translation: CASSVPGTGRRGELFF.